This T cell receptor beta chain was found in a study of STAT5B mutations in CD4+ large granular lymphocyte leukemia. Findings and caveats of the study: Top patient clones used TRBV06 genes more often: 8/27 versus 2/35 in controls. CD4-sorted patient repertoires seemed more clonal than healthy CD4+ repertoires.

This clone was seen a single time. The antigen remains unidentified. Germline lookup yields CDR1 LNHDA and CDR2 SQIVND (reference sequence). The CDR3 spans 18 residues. V trimming: 5 bases; J trimming: 5 bases; junction bases outside the gene matches: 18. Repertoires were generated with immunoSEQ multiplex PCR, while TCRdb's copy carries only in-frame clones and drops some. The sample consists of under 35,000 clones, around nine tenths of them appearing once. The chain carries TRBV19 and TRBJ2-7; 10 nucleotides agree with TRBD2. Input material: CD4+ T cells from blood buffy coats. This sequence was found in a human donor in good health. The CDR3 coding sequence is TGTGCCAGTAGTTCCGAAATACGCCTAGCGGGAGTAAGTGACGAGCAGTACTTC. Translating it yields CASSSEIRLAGVSDEQYF.